This T cell receptor beta chain was documented in a study of a mutant IDH1 vaccine in newly diagnosed glioma. Trimming took 1 base from V and 1 from J, leaving 12 bases between them. The CDR3 extends over 16 amino acids. The germline gives CDR1 SGDLS, CDR2 YYNGEE. As concerns this clone: Its antigen is unidentified.

The assay was immunoSEQ multiplex PCR, and TCRdb's table has in-frame clones only and misses some. The sample has fewer than 60,000 clones, less than 75% seen once. Documented time point: week 47, end of study. Each dose of the vaccine consisted of 300 ug of mutant IDH1 20-mer peptide, with topical imiquimod. The sample here was peripheral blood mononuclear cells (PBMCs), taken from a glioma patient whose treatment included an IDH1 peptide vaccine. The TCR sequence derives from a man aged 40-50 years with glioma. Some clones in this sample may be carry-over from other donors' samples. The V and J genes are TRBV9 and TRBJ2-1; no reliable D call. CDR3 residues: CASSVRGDLSYNEQFF. The CDR3, as DNA: TGTGCCAGCAGCGTAAGAGGCGACCTTTCCTACAATGAGCAGTTCTTC.